One sample yielded the 3 T cell receptor beta chains listed below, sequenced in a study of chemoradiotherapy in HPV16-positive cancers. Only in-frame clones appear in the TCRdb table, and some are missing; sequencing was by immunoSEQ multiplex PCR. This sample has some 30,000 clones, with more than 85% found just once. Sequenced material: blood, taken from a patient who underwent chemoradiotherapy. These receptors were collected from a human donor with HPV-associated anogenital cancer.

This chain joins TRBV15 and TRBJ1-5; TRBD1 agrees at 7 bases. The CDR3 spans 16 residues. The junction had 5 bases not matched to a gene; V was cut back by 3 bases and J by 0 bases. Germline V gene lookup returns CDR1 LNHNV and CDR2 YYDKDF (reference sequence). The CDR3 nucleotides read TGTGCCACCAGCAGGATTGGACAGGTTAGCAATCAGCCCCAGCATTTT. This translates into CATSRIGQVSNQPQHF.

The V and J genes are TRBV7-9 and TRBJ2-3; TRBD2 agrees at 9 bases. The germline CDR1 and CDR2 sequences are SEHNR and FQNEAQ (reference sequence). J was trimmed by 6 bases and V by 0 bases; bases with no gene match: 4. This CDR3 has 15 residues. CDR3 nucleotides: TGTGCCAGCAGCTTAGCCCTGGGACTAGCTGATACGCAGTATTTT. Translation gives CASSLALGLADTQYF.

This chain uses TRBV27 with TRBJ1-2; no clear D gene. The CDR3 extends over 13 amino acids. CDR1 MNHEY and CDR2 SMNVEV come from the germline V gene (reference sequence). V lost 6 bases, J lost 2 bases, and 10 bases lay in between. The CDR3 here is CASSRDWNYGYTF. The CDR3 nucleotides read TGTGCCAGCAGCCGCGACTGGAACTATGGCTACACCTTC.